The 20 T cell receptor beta chains below all came from one sample that was sequenced in a study of T cells in Graves' hyperthyroidism and ophthalmopathy. There were TCR beta CDR3 regions amplified from RNA transcripts. The study used the HTBI primer set for a first-round RT-PCR of the TCR CDR3. TCRdb redid the calling of the multiplex PCR reads with MiXCR, one entry per CDR3 protein. Of about 400,000 distinct CDR3 sequences detected, 15% appear once; the ten largest clones hold roughly a fifth. The sequencing sample was made of blood. The receptors were sampled from a woman aged 60-75 years with Graves' ophthalmopathy.

The CDR3 DNA reads as TGTGCCACCAGCTCTTCAGACAGGCACAATGAGCAGTTCTTC. As protein: CATSSSDRHNEQFF. The chain uses TRBV15 and TRBJ2-1, with D tentatively TRBD1 (6 bases). Germline V CDR1 and CDR2: LNHNV, YYDKDF (reference sequence). Trimming shortened V by 5 bases and J by 5 bases, and 13 bases separated the two germline ends. The CDR3 is 14 amino acids.

Ten or more counts support this clonotype. The chain has TRBV7-2 and TRBJ1-5; possible D gene TRBD1, 5 bases. The CDR3 has 15 residues. Deletions cut 1 base from V and 6 bases from J, with 13 bases between. Germline loops: CDR1 SGHTA, CDR2 FQGNSA. The CDR3 DNA sequence: TGTGCCAGCAGCTTAGGGGGCGCGGGGCGTCAGCCCCAGCATTTT. It specifies CASSLGGAGRQPQHF.

In this sample, this clonotype turned up many times. This chain joins TRBV28 and TRBJ2-6, with D possibly being TRBD1 (6 bases). The CDR3 consists of 14 residues. Germline loops: CDR1 MDHEN, CDR2 SYDVKM. Trimming removed 10 bases from V and 2 bases from J, with 12 bases in between. DNA for the CDR3: TGTGCCATCAGGGGTGGGGCTGGGGCCAACGTCCTGACTTTC. It translates to CAIRGGAGANVLTF.

This clonotype was seen repeatedly, ten times or more. The chain recombines TRBV2 with TRBJ2-2; 12 bases fit TRBD2. V lost 6 bases, J lost 5 bases, and 7 bases stayed unmatched. The germline CDR1 and CDR2 sequences are SNHLY and FYNNEI. CDR3 length equals 16 residues. CDR3 coding DNA: TGTGCCAGCAGAAAACTAGCGGGAGGACGGACCGGGGAGCTGTTTTTT. Translation: CASRKLAGGRTGELFF.

The V call is TRBV19, the J call TRBJ1-6; 8 bases fit TRBD1. Germline V gene data show CDR1 as LNHDA and CDR2 as SQIVND (reference sequence). V was clipped by 7 bases and J by 7 bases; unmatched bases: 6. The CDR3 runs 14 residues. CDR3 bases: TGTGCCAGTACCTGGACAGGGAGCAATTCACCCCTCCACTTT. This encodes CASTWTGSNSPLHF. Full variable domain (remainder filled in from reference TRBV19 and TRBJ1-6): DGGITQSPKYLFRKEGQNVTLSCEQNLNHDAMYWYRQDPGQGLRLIYYSQIVNDFQKGDIAEGYSVSREKKESFPLTVTSAQKNPTAFYLCASTWTGSNSPLHFGNGTRLTVT.

This clonotype was counted only a few times. J is TRBJ2-3 and V is TRBV10-3; no clear D gene. The CDR3 has 12 residues. Deletions cut 4 bases from V and 2 bases from J, with 4 bases between. Germline V gene lookup returns CDR1 ENHRY and CDR2 SYGVKD. The CDR3 protein is CAISGTTDTQYF. The CDR3, as DNA: TGTGCCATCAGTGGGACCACAGATACGCAGTATTTT.

This clonotype was recorded many times. The chain employs TRBV28 and TRBJ1-5; D perhaps matches TRBD1 (6 bases). Germline loops: CDR1 MDHEN, CDR2 SYDVKM. The CDR3 extends over 16 amino acids. With 3 bases removed from V and 4 bases from J, the gap between germline ends came to 16 bases. The CDR3 loop is CASSLIGQGTNQPQHF. The CDR3, as DNA: TGTGCCAGCAGTTTGATTGGGCAGGGGACAAATCAGCCCCAGCATTTT.

This clonotype was detected many times. The chain recombines TRBV30 with TRBJ2-2; TRBD1 matches 7 bases. V dropped 6 bases and J dropped 5; count of bases not matched to a gene: 9. The CDR3 contains 14 residues. CDR1 is GTSNPN and CDR2 is SVGIG in the germline V gene (reference sequence). The CDR3 spells CACTQGPPTGELFF. Written as DNA, the CDR3 is TGTGCCTGTACACAGGGGCCCCCAACCGGGGAGCTGTTTTTT.

At least ten counts were recorded for this clonotype. The gene calls are TRBV11-3 and TRBJ2-1, with 11 positions matching TRBD2. This CDR3 spans 15 amino acids. CDR1 and CDR2 from the germline V gene are SGHNT and YENEEA. J gave up 6 bases and V 1 base, and 2 bases lay outside the gene matches. The DNA for the CDR3 is TGTGCCAGCAGCTTAGTAGCGGGAGGGCCCAATGAGCAGTTCTTC. Translating it yields CASSLVAGGPNEQFF.

This clonotype was recorded at least ten times. The chain combines TRBV28 with TRBJ1-1, with a tentative D call TRBD1 (6 bases). The germline V and J ends were trimmed by 10 bases and 0 bases, with 18 bases remaining between them. Germline V lookup: CDR1 MDHEN, CDR2 SYDVKM. CDR3 length: 15 residues. Here the CDR3 DNA reads TGTGCCACTACCGGGACACCAGGGGTGAACACTGAAGCTTTCTTT. It yields the protein CATTGTPGVNTEAFF. Using reference TRBV28 and TRBJ1-1 for the parts outside the CDR3, the full variable domain is DVKVTQSSRYLVKRTGEKVFLECVQDMDHENMFWYRQDPGLGLRLIYFSYDVKMKEKGDIPEGYSVSREKKERFSLILESASTNQTSMYLCATTGTPGVNTEAFFGQGTRLTVV.

This clonotype was recorded at least ten times. The chain has TRBV28 and TRBJ2-5; 9 bases fit TRBD2. Germline V gene sequence: CDR1 MDHEN, CDR2 SYDVKM. The length of the CDR3 is 16 residues. The J segment lost 5 bases and the V segment lost 3 bases, leaving 10 bases of the junction unmatched. CDR3 sequence: CASSFLTSGGMETQYF. The CDR3 DNA reads TGTGCCAGCAGTTTTTTGACTAGCGGAGGTATGGAGACCCAGTACTTC.

In its sample, this clonotype was seen a few times. This chain uses TRBV5-1 with TRBJ2-1; unclear D gene. The CDR3 totals 13 residues. CDR1 is SGHRS and CDR2 is YFSETQ in the germline V gene. The ends were cut back, 3 bases at V and 5 bases at J, with 9 bases in the middle. The CDR3 nucleotides read TGCGCCAGCAGCTCGCTAGTTAACAATGAGCAGTTCTTC. It specifies CASSSLVNNEQFF.

This CDR3 is CASRGTSGKNQQYF. In nucleotides, the CDR3 is TGTGCCAGCAGGGGGACTAGCGGGAAAAATCAGCAGTACTTC. The V call is TRBV2, the J call TRBJ2-7, with 13 bases lining up with TRBD2. Germline V lookup: CDR1 SNHLY, CDR2 FYNNEI. This CDR3 region has 14 residues. The V segment lost 6 bases and the J segment 8 bases; nucleotides outside the gene matches: 7. Looking up the rest from reference TRBV2 and TRBJ2-7 gives the full variable domain: EPEVTQTPSHQVTQMGQEVILRCVPISNHLYFYWYRQILGQKVEFLVSFYNNEISEKSEIFDDQFSVERPDGSNFTLKIRSTKLEDSAMYFCASRGTSGKNQQYFGPGTRLTVT.

This clonotype has ten or more counts. The CDR3 here is CASSLSPYNEQFF. DNA of the CDR3: TGTGCCAGCAGCTTATCACCATACAATGAGCAGTTCTTC. The chain is built from TRBV7-2 and TRBJ2-1; D gene uncertain. The CDR3 has 13 amino acids. CDR1 and CDR2 (germline): SGHTA, FQGNSA. The ends were cut back, 2 bases at V and 4 bases at J, with 6 bases in the middle.

This clonotype was seen repeatedly, ten times or more. In DNA form, the CDR3 reads TGTGCCAGCAGTTCCCCACGCTCCTACGAGCAGTACTTC. Translated, it gives CASSSPRSYEQYF. The chain couples TRBV27 to TRBJ2-7; D is unresolved. The germline V gene has CDR1 MNHEY and CDR2 SMNVEV (reference sequence). The CDR3 covers 13 residues. V lost 4 bases, J lost 0 bases, and 7 bases lay in between.

This clonotype was seen repeatedly, ten times or more. This chain uses TRBV20-1 with TRBJ2-5, with D possibly matching TRBD2 (5 bases). The CDR3 sequence is 14 residues long. Germline values: CDR1 DFQATT, CDR2 SNEGSKA (reference sequence). V was shortened by 5 bases and J by 5 bases, with 18 bases between the two germline ends. CDR3 protein: CSAGRPPGEETQYF. The CDR3 DNA reads TGCAGTGCTGGTAGGCCTCCCGGGGAGGAGACCCAGTACTTC.

This clonotype has only one observation. At one end the junction does not follow the germline gene, possibly because of a read error. CDR3 DNA sequence: TGCGCCAGCAGCCAAACTAGCGGGAGGTTATACAATGAGCAGTTCTTC. Translating gives CASSQTSGRLYNEQFF. This chain connects TRBV2 to TRBJ2-1; 12 positions match TRBD2. The CDR3 is 16 residues long. Germline V lookup: CDR1 SNHLY, CDR2 FYNNEI.

This clonotype was picked up many times. CDR3 nucleotide sequence: TGTGCCAGCAGCCCGGGCGGAGGGTTTGAGACCCAGTACTTC. Translating gives CASSPGGGFETQYF. V is TRBV9 and J is TRBJ2-5; weak D call: TRBD2 (6 bases). The CDR3 is 14 residues long. Germline V lookup: CDR1 SGDLS, CDR2 YYNGEE. Trimming took off 4 bases at V and 5 bases at J, with 15 bases between the two ends.

This clonotype was observed at least ten times. The chain links TRBV12-3 or TRBV12-4 to TRBJ2-7; 7 nucleotides line up with TRBD2. The closer fit of TRBJ2-1 to the DNA end suggests the J call may be wrong. The CDR3 loop spans 14 amino acids. The CDR3 loop reads CASSLGGSNYEQFF. The CDR3 DNA sequence: TGTGCCAGCAGTTTAGGCGGGAGCAACTACGAGCAGTTCTTC.

This clonotype was observed many times. The J gene is TRBJ2-3, the V gene TRBV12-3 or TRBV12-4; maybe TRBD2 (5 bases). This CDR3 is built from 11 residues. V lost 9 bases, J lost 6 bases, and 10 bases lay in between. CDR3 protein: CASSEVDTQYF. CDR3 bases: TGTGCCAGTTCGGAGGTCGATACGCAGTATTTT.